A selection of T cell receptor beta chains follows, all from one sample in a study of CD8 T cells in ankylosing spondylitis. TCRdb re-derived calls from the 5' RACE reads in MiXCR, one entry per CDR3 protein. In the table there are about 27,000 distinct CDR3 sequences, 7.9% of which are singletons. What was sequenced was blood. These receptor sequences come from a male donor with ankylosing spondylitis or in good health (not recorded which). CDR3s include the opening cysteine and the closing phenylalanine or tryptophan. A D gene is named only where the DNA matches it firmly. Not every row has a clone size; where given, it reads once, few, many or a size class.

v_gene,j_gene,abundance,len,d_gene,CDR3aa,CDR3nt
TRBV27,TRBJ2-1,few,13,TRBD1,CASRILQGAEQFF,TGTGCCAGCAGGATATTACAGGGGGCTGAGCAGTTCTTC
TRBV12-3/TRBV12-4,TRBJ1-3,few,10,-,CASSFNTIYF,TGTGCCAGCAGTTTCAACACCATATATTTT
TRBV6-2/TRBV6-3,TRBJ2-5,-,15,-,CASSRGVASQETQYF,TGTGCCAGCAGCCGCGGCGTGGCTAGCCAAGAGACCCAGTACTTC
TRBV5-5,TRBJ2-2,-,15,-,CASSIEGANTGELFF,TGTGCCAGCAGCATCGAAGGGGCGAACACCGGGGAGCTGTTTTTT
TRBV7-8,TRBJ2-5,few,15,-,CASSLEPGAQETQYF,TGTGCCAGCAGCTTAGAACCAGGGGCCCAAGAGACCCAGTACTTC
TRBV20-1,TRBJ1-1,-,12,-,CSASRGITEAFF,TGCAGTGCTAGTCGAGGTATCACTGAAGCTTTCTTT
TRBV18,TRBJ1-4,-,15,-,CASSPNRRSNEKLFF,TGTGCCAGCTCACCAAACCGACGGAGTAATGAAAAACTGTTTTTT
TRBV15,TRBJ2-2,many,15,-,CATSRGGLGTGELFF,TGTGCCACCAGCAGAGGCGGGCTGGGAACCGGGGAGCTGTTTTTT
TRBV13,TRBJ2-5,-,13,-,CASSSTPEETQYF,TGTGCCAGCAGCTCGACACCCGAAGAGACCCAGTACTTC
TRBV5-1,TRBJ2-5,many,14,-,CASSFGLARETQYF,TGCGCCAGCAGCTTTGGGTTAGCGCGAGAGACCCAGTACTTC
TRBV27,TRBJ2-1,few,14,-,CASSKGGGSNEQFF,TGTGCCAGCAGTAAGGGCGGCGGTTCCAATGAGCAGTTCTTC
TRBV6-5,TRBJ2-2,many,15,-,CASSGDWPNTGELFF,TGTGCCAGCAGTGGGGACTGGCCGAACACCGGGGAGCTGTTTTTT
TRBV20-1,TRBJ2-1,-,14,TRBD2,CSARIAGDHNEQFF,TGCAGTGCCCGAATAGCGGGGGACCACAATGAGCAGTTCTTC
TRBV28,TRBJ1-4,many,12,-,CASSALIEKLFF,TGTGCCAGCAGTGCCCTCATTGAAAAACTGTTTTTT
TRBV5-1,TRBJ2-5,-,14,-,CASSPGGPEETQYF,TGCGCCAGCAGCCCAGGAGGGCCTGAGGAGACCCAGTACTTC
TRBV20-1,TRBJ1-2,-,13,-,CSARAPGHYGYTF,TGCAGTGCTAGAGCCCCGGGGCACTATGGCTACACCTTC
TRBV7-2,TRBJ1-1,few,13,-,CASSLGQPIEAFF,TGTGCCAGCAGCCTCGGACAGCCTATTGAAGCTTTCTTT
TRBV4-2,TRBJ2-1,-,15,TRBD1,CASSQAQGEVNEQFF,TGTGCCAGCAGCCAAGCACAGGGGGAAGTCAATGAGCAGTTCTTC
TRBV20-1,TRBJ1-4,-,15,TRBD1,CSATYGTATNEKLFF,TGCAGTGCTACGTATGGGACAGCAACTAATGAAAAACTGTTTTTT
TRBV5-1,TRBJ2-3,many,12,-,CASSLDGRTQYF,TGCGCCAGCAGCTTGGATGGGCGTACGCAGTATTTT
TRBV7-6,TRBJ2-3,many,15,TRBD1,CASSGRDRFTDTQYF,TGTGCCAGCAGCGGACGGGACAGATTCACAGATACGCAGTATTTT
TRBV29-1,TRBJ2-2,-,14,-,CSVTGSLYTGELFF,TGCAGCGTAACCGGGTCTCTATACACCGGGGAGCTGTTTTTT
TRBV9,TRBJ2-1,-,16,-,CASSLTGAGAGNEQFF,TGTGCCAGCAGCCTCACGGGAGCTGGGGCTGGGAATGAGCAGTTCTTC
TRBV20-1,TRBJ2-3,many,15,TRBD1,CSARVGQGETDTQYF,TGCAGTGCTAGAGTGGGACAGGGAGAGACAGATACGCAGTATTTT
TRBV6-1,TRBJ1-4,few,14,TRBD1,CASSARQGGEKLFF,TGTGCCAGCAGTGCACGACAGGGAGGTGAAAAACTGTTTTTT
TRBV7-8,TRBJ2-1,-,16,TRBD2,CASSISSGGVPHEQFF,TGTGCCAGCAGCATTTCAAGCGGGGGGGTACCCCATGAGCAGTTCTTC
TRBV11-2,TRBJ2-7,-,15,-,CASSPTGLVPYEQYF,TGTGCCAGCAGCCCCACGGGTCTGGTCCCCTACGAGCAGTACTTC
TRBV29-1,TRBJ2-3,few,14,-,CSGGDTPFTDTQYF,TGCAGCGGGGGGGACACCCCTTTCACAGATACGCAGTATTTT
TRBV7-2,TRBJ2-5,many,16,TRBD2,CASSRPGLANQETQYF,TGTGCCAGCAGCCGTCCGGGACTAGCGAACCAAGAGACCCAGTACTTC
TRBV7-3,TRBJ2-7,many,13,TRBD2,CASSPGGISEQYF,TGTGCCAGCAGCCCGGGAGGGATCAGCGAGCAGTACTTC
TRBV9,TRBJ2-1,few,15,-,CASNGDSGPYNEQFF,TGTGCCAGCAACGGGGATAGCGGTCCTTACAATGAGCAGTTCTTC
TRBV5-1,TRBJ2-1,-,13,TRBD2,CASNDLAGSEQFF,TGCGCCAGCAATGATCTAGCGGGAAGTGAGCAGTTCTTC
TRBV7-2,TRBJ1-1,few,19,TRBD1,CASSLTRPTGGRRNTEAFF,TGTGCCAGCAGCTTAACCCGACCGACAGGGGGGAGAAGGAACACTGAAGCTTTCTTT
TRBV3-1,TRBJ2-2,few,12,-,CASSHRTGELFF,TGTGCCAGCAGCCACCGAACCGGGGAGCTGTTTTTT
TRBV5-1,TRBJ1-1,-,15,-,CASSYLGQENTEAFF,TGCGCCAGCAGCTACCTAGGACAAGAGAACACTGAAGCTTTCTTT
TRBV5-1,TRBJ2-7,-,14,-,CASRVGGVGYEQYF,TGCGCCAGCAGAGTGGGGGGAGTCGGCTACGAGCAGTACTTC
TRBV7-2,TRBJ1-5,-,15,-,CASSPDGKSNQPQHF,TGTGCCAGCAGCCCGGACGGAAAGAGCAATCAGCCCCAGCATTTT
TRBV28,TRBJ2-2,-,13,-,CASSHLNAGELFF,TGTGCCAGCAGCCACCTGAACGCCGGGGAGCTGTTTTTT
TRBV5-5,TRBJ2-1,many,14,-,CASSPRLSGNEQFF,TGTGCCAGCAGCCCTAGATTGTCTGGGAATGAGCAGTTCTTC
TRBV28,TRBJ2-7,few,14,-,CASKRWGISYEQYF,TGTGCCAGCAAACGTTGGGGGATCTCCTACGAGCAGTACTTC
TRBV12-3/TRBV12-4,TRBJ1-2,few,14,-,CASSFGGNLYGYTF,TGTGCCAGCAGTTTTGGGGGTAACCTCTATGGCTACACCTTC
TRBV7-3,TRBJ2-2,few,14,-,CASSLTTDTGELFF,TGTGCCAGCAGCTTAACGACGGACACCGGGGAGCTGTTTTTT
TRBV28,TRBJ2-7,many,13,-,CASSPSGAGDQYF,TGTGCCAGCAGTCCCTCAGGGGCGGGAGACCAGTACTTC
TRBV12-3/TRBV12-4,TRBJ1-5,-,17,-,CASSLALSQGSPQPQHF,TGTGCCAGCAGTTTAGCGCTATCGCAGGGGTCCCCTCAGCCCCAGCATTTT
TRBV12-3/TRBV12-4,TRBJ2-3,few,17,-,CASSPQAGTYPPDTQYF,TGTGCCAGCAGTCCCCAAGCCGGGACTTACCCCCCAGATACGCAGTATTTT
TRBV11-1,TRBJ2-3,many,17,-,CASSTRGGPTPTDTQYF,TGTGCCAGCTCCACCAGGGGCGGACCCACTCCCACAGATACGCAGTATTTT
TRBV7-6,TRBJ2-5,-,14,-,CATADPGSQETQYF,TGTGCCACAGCAGACCCCGGCAGCCAAGAGACCCAGTACTTC
TRBV5-1,TRBJ2-2,-,15,TRBD1,CASSSTGGRTGELFF,TGCGCCAGCAGCTCTACAGGGGGCCGGACCGGGGAGCTGTTTTTT
TRBV20-1,TRBJ2-3,few,16,TRBD1,CSASYGTGGRTDTQYF,TGCAGTGCTAGTTACGGCACAGGGGGCCGTACAGATACGCAGTATTTT
TRBV19,TRBJ1-1,medium-sized,12,-,CASTTGNTEAFF,TGTGCCAGCACAACAGGAAACACTGAAGCTTTCTTT